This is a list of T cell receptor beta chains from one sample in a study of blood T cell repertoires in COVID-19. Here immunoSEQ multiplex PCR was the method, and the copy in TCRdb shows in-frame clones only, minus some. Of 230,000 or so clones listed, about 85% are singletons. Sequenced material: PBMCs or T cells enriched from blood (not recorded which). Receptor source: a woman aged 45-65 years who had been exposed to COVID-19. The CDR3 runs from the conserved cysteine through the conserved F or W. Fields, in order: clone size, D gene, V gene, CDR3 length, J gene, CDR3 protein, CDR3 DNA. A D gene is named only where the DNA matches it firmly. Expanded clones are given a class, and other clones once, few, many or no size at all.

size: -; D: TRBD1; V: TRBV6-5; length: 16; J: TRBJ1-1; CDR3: CASSYGTGLGGTEAFF; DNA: TGTGCCAGCAGTTACGGGACAGGCCTCGGGGGGACTGAAGCTTTCTTT
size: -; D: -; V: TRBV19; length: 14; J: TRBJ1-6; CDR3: CASKESSYNSPLHF; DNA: TGTGCCAGTAAGGAGTCCTCCTATAATTCACCCCTCCACTTT
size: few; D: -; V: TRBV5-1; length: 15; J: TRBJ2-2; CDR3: CASSWAIGDTGELFF; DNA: TGCGCCAGCAGCTGGGCTATAGGGGACACCGGGGAGCTGTTTTTT
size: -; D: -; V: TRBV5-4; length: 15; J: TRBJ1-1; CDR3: CASSSGSRGDTEAFF; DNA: TGTGCCAGCAGCTCCGGGTCACGGGGGGACACTGAAGCTTTCTTT
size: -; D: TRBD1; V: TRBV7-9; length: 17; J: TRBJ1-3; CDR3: CASSLATGVTSGNTIYF; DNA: TGTGCCAGCAGCTTAGCGACAGGGGTGACATCTGGAAACACCATATATTTT
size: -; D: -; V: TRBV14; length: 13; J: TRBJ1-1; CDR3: CATSNTGNTEAFF; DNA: TGTGCCACCTCCAACACGGGGAACACTGAAGCTTTCTTT
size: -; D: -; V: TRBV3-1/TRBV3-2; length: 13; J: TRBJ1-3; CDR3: CASSQVTGNTIYF; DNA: TGTGCCAGCAGCCAAGTTACTGGAAACACCATATATTTT
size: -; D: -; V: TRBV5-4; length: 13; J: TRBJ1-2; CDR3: CASTSWGGYGYTF; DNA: TGTGCCAGCACCTCATGGGGAGGCTATGGCTACACCTTC
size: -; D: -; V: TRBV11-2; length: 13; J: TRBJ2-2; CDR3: CASSLDTAGELFF; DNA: TGTGCCAGCAGCTTAGATACGGCCGGGGAGCTGTTTTTT
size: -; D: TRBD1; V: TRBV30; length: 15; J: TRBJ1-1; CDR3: CAWSSRTGGKTEAFF; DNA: TGTGCCTGGAGTTCGAGGACAGGGGGGAAGACTGAAGCTTTCTTT
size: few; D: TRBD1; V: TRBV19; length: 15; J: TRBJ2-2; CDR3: CASSITGGLGGELFF; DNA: TGTGCCAGTAGTATAACAGGGGGCTTAGGCGGGGAGCTGTTTTTT
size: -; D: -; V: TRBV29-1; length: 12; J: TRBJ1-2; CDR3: CSGRDSSYGYTF; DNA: TGCAGCGGCCGAGACAGTAGCTATGGCTACACCTTC
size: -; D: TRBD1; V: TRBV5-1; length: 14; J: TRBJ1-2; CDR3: CASSLQGVGDGYTF; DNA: TGCGCCAGCAGCTTGCAGGGGGTAGGGGATGGCTACACCTTC
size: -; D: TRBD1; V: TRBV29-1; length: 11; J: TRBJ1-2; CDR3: CSVDRGSGYTF; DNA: TGCAGCGTTGACAGGGGGTCTGGCTACACCTTC
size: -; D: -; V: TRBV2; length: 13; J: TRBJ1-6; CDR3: CASTPARDSPLHF; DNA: TGTGCCAGCACCCCCGCGAGGGATTCACCCCTCCACTTT
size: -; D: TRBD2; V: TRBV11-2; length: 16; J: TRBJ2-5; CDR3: CASSSGTSGGKVTQYF; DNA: TGTGCCAGCAGCTCCGGGACTAGCGGGGGAAAGGTGACCCAGTACTTC
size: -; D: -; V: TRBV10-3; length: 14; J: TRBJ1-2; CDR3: CATRQVLANYGYTF; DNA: TGTGCCACCCGACAGGTACTAGCTAACTATGGCTACACCTTC
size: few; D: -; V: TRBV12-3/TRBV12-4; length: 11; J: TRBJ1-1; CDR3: CASSLDSEAFF; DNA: TGTGCCAGCAGTTTAGACAGTGAAGCTTTCTTT
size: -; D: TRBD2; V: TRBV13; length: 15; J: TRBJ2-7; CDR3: CASSPRWTSGYEQYF; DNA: TGTGCCAGCAGCCCACGATGGACTAGCGGATACGAGCAGTACTTC
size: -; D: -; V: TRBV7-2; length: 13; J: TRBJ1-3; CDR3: CASSSGSGNTIYF; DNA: TGTGCCAGCAGCTCAGGGTCTGGAAACACCATATATTTT
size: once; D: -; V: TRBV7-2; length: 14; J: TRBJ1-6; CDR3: CASSRSSYNSPLHF; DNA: TGTGCCAGCAGCAGGAGCTCCTATAATTCACCCCTCCACTTT
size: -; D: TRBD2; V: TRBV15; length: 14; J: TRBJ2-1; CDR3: CATSRAGVYNEQFF; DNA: TGTGCCACCTCCAGGGCGGGGGTGTACAATGAGCAGTTCTTC
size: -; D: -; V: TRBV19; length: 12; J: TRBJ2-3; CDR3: CASSASRGTQYF; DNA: TGTGCCAGTAGTGCGTCCCGGGGGACGCAGTATTTT
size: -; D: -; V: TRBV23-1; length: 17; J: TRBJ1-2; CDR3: CASSQSKVGAVSYGYTF; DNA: TGCGCCAGCAGTCAATCGAAGGTGGGGGCCGTTAGTTATGGCTACACCTTC
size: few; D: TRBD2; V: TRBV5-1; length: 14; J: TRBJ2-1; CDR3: CASGRVSSYNEQFF; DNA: TGCGCCAGCGGGAGGGTCAGCTCCTACAATGAGCAGTTCTTC
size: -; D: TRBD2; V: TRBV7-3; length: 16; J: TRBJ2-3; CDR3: CASSLRLAGGTDTQYF; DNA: TGTGCCAGCAGCTTAAGACTAGCGGGGGGCACAGATACGCAGTATTTT
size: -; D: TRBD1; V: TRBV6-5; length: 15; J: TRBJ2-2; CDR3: CASSYSQGADGELFF; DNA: TGTGCCAGCAGTTACTCACAGGGGGCGGACGGGGAGCTGTTTTTT
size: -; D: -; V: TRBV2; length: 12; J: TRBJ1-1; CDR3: CASSPDSTEAFF; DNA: TGTGCCAGCAGTCCCGACAGCACTGAAGCTTTCTTT
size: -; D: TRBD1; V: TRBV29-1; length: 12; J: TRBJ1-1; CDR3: CSVRTGNTEAFF; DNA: TGCAGCGTTCGGACAGGGAACACTGAAGCTTTCTTT
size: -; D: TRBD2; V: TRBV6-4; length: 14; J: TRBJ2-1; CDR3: CASSHGGAGDEQFF; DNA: TGTGCCAGCAGCCACGGGGGGGCCGGAGATGAGCAGTTCTTC
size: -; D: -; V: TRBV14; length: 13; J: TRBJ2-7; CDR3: CASSQDLGRGQYF; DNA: TGTGCCAGCAGCCAAGATTTGGGGAGAGGGCAGTACTTC
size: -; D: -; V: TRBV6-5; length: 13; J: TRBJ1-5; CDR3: CATLGQINQPQHF; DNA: TGTGCCACCCTGGGGCAAATCAATCAGCCCCAGCATTTT
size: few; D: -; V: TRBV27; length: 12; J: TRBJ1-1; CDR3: CASSSGSGSAFF; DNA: TGTGCCAGCAGTTCGGGTAGTGGGTCGGCTTTCTTT
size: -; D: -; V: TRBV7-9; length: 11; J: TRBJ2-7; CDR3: CASTLSGDPYF; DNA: TGTGCCAGCACCTTATCAGGGGACCCTTACTTC
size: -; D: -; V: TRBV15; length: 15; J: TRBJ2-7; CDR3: CATSRRQVPSYEQYF; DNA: TGTGCCACCAGCAGACGACAGGTACCGTCCTACGAGCAGTACTTC
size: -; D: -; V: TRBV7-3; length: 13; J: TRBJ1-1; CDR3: CASSATGNTEAFF; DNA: TGTGCCAGCAGCGCGACAGGGAACACTGAAGCTTTCTTT
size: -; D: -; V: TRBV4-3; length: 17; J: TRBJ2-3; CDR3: CASSHVQGNFFTDTQYF; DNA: TGCGCCAGCAGCCACGTACAGGGAAACTTCTTCACAGATACGCAGTATTTT
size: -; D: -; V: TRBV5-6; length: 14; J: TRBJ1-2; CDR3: CASSLNRVLYGYTF; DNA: TGTGCCAGCAGCTTAAACAGGGTTTTATATGGCTACACCTTC
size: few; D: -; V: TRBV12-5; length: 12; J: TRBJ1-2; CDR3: CASGLDMWGYTF; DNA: TGTGCTAGTGGTTTAGACATGTGGGGCTACACCTTC
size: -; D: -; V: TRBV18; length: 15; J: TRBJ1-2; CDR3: CASSKEGSEKGGYTF; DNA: TGTGCCAGTTCGAAAGAGGGCTCCGAAAAAGGGGGCTACACCTTC
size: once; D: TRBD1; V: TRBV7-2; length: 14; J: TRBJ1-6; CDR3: CASRTDRGYSPLHF; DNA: TGTGCCAGCAGGACGGACAGGGGTTATTCACCCCTCCACTTT
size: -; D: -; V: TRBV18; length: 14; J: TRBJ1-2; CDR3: CASSPERVGYGYTF; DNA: TGTGCCAGCTCACCAGAGAGGGTGGGTTATGGCTACACCTTC
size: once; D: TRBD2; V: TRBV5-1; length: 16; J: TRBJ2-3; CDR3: CASTSTSGGPGDTQYF; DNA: TGCGCCAGCACCTCGACTAGCGGGGGGCCGGGAGATACGCAGTATTTT
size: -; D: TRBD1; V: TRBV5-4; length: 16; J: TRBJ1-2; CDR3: CASSPEGTGLFYGYTF; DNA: TGTGCCAGCAGCCCCGAGGGGACAGGCCTTTTCTATGGCTACACCTTC
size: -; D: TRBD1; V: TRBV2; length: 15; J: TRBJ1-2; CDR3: CASSHDRGANYGYTF; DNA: TGTGCCAGCAGCCATGACAGGGGCGCGAACTATGGCTACACCTTC
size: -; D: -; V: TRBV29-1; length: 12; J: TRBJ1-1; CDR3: CSVEVTENQAFF; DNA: TGCAGCGTTGAAGTCACTGAGAATCAAGCTTTCTTT
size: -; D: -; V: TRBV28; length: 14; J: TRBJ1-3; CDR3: CASHQSGAGNTIYF; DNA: TGTGCCTCCCATCAGAGCGGGGCTGGAAACACCATATATTTT
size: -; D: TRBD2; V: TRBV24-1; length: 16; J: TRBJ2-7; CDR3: CATLPGGAPYGYEQYF; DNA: TGTGCCACCTTACCGGGGGGGGCACCTTACGGGTACGAGCAGTACTTC
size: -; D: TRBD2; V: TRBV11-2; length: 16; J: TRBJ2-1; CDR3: CASSWSRGGFDNEQFF; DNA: TGTGCCAGCAGCTGGTCCCGGGGGGGCTTCGACAATGAGCAGTTCTTC
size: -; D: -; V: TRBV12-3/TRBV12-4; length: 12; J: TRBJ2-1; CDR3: CASSFASYEQFF; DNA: TGTGCCAGCAGTTTCGCGTCCTATGAGCAGTTCTTC
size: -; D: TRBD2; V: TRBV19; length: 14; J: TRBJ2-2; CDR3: CASRAIAGTGELFF; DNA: TGTGCCAGTAGGGCTATAGCGGGGACGGGGGAGCTGTTTTTT